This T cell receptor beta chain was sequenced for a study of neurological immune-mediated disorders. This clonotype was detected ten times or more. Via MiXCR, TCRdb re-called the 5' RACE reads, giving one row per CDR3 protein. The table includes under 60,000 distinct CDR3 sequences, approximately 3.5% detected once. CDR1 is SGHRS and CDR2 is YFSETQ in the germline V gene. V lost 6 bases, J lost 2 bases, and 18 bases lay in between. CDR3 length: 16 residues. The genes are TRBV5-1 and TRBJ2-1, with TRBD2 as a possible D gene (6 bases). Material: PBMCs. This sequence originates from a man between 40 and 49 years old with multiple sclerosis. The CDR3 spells CASKFAHGGAYNEQFF. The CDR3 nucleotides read TGCGCCAGCAAGTTCGCCCACGGCGGGGCCTACAATGAGCAGTTCTTC.